Each of the 14 T cell receptor beta chains below was sequenced from the same sample in a study of blood T cells in healthy people across ages. With a J-beta primer mix and a sample-barcoded 5' primer, a second PCR ran about 7 to 12 cycles. Using its own MiXCR run on the 5' RACE reads, TCRdb lists one record per CDR3 protein. This sample has 1,800,000 or so distinct CDR3 sequences; 35% to 50% occur once, and the top ten carry under 30%. Sequenced input: blood. These receptors all come from a human donor in good health.

V usage is TRBV29-1 and J usage is TRBJ2-4; 7 bases match TRBD1. Judging by the DNA end, TRBJ2-5 fits better; the J call may be wrong. This CDR3 has 12 residues. The germline V gene has CDR1 SQVTM and CDR2 ANQGSEA. This CDR3 is CSLRGLGETQYF. CDR3 nucleotides: TGCAGCCTTAGGGGGCTGGGGGAGACCCAGTACTTC.

This clonotype was detected only a few times. This rearrangement joins TRBV4-3 to TRBJ1-6, with 9 bases identical to TRBD1. Per the germline V gene, CDR1 is LGHNA and CDR2 is YSLEER. This CDR3 spans 19 amino acids. V trimming: 3 bases; J trimming: 0 bases; junction bases outside the gene matches: 9. The CDR3 DNA is TGCGCCAGCAGCCAGGTCTTGGGACAGGGAACCTCCTATAATTCACCCCTCCACTTT. Translation gives CASSQVLGQGTSYNSPLHF.

The rearrangement links TRBV6-4 to TRBJ1-6; no reliable D call. Trimming stripped 0 bases from V and 13 bases from J, with 10 bases between. This CDR3 comprises 13 residues. CDR1 is MRHNA and CDR2 is SNTAGT in the germline V gene. The CDR3 here is CASSDSMFSPLHF. The CDR3 DNA reads as TGTGCCAGCAGTGACTCGATGTTTTCGCCCCTCCACTTT.

This clonotype has more than one count but fewer than ten. The chain recombines TRBV6-5 with TRBJ1-2; no reliable D call. The CDR3 has 15 amino acids. Trimming shortened V by 8 bases and J by 5 bases, and 21 bases separated the two germline ends. Germline V CDR1 and CDR2: MNHEY, SVGAGI. This CDR3 is CASRDLTGVLYGYTF. The CDR3 DNA follows: TGTGCCAGCCGAGATTTGACGGGAGTACTATATGGCTACACCTTC.

This clonotype was seen a few times. The genes are TRBV7-2 and TRBJ2-3; D is possibly TRBD2 (7 bases). V was shortened by 5 bases and J by 5 bases, with 23 bases between the two germline ends. The CDR3 has 17 residues. In germline, CDR1 is SGHTA, CDR2 FQGNSA. The DNA of the CDR3 is TGTGCCAGCAGCCGACGGTTAGGGGGGGCGCGTATAGATACGCAGTATTTT. Protein: CASSRRLGGARIDTQYF.

The rearrangement links TRBV20-1 to TRBJ2-3; no clear D. The CDR3 has 13 residues. The ends were cut back, 6 bases at V and 2 bases at J, with 12 bases in the middle. Germline V gene data show CDR1 as DFQATT and CDR2 as SNEGSKA (reference sequence). CDR3 coding DNA: TGCAGTGCCAATCTTCCGGACACAGATACGCAGTATTTT. Amino acid sequence: CSANLPDTDTQYF.

This clonotype was observed a single time. Germline is not matched at one junction end, which may reflect a read error. J is TRBJ2-6 and V is TRBV5-8, with a weak D call TRBD2 (6 bases). The CDR3 runs 16 residues. In germline, CDR1 is SGHTS, CDR2 YDEGEE. As DNA, the CDR3 is TGTGCCAGCAGGGATGGGACTGTGGCTGGGGCCAACGTCCCGACTTTC. This gives the protein CASRDGTVAGANVPTF.

In its sample, this clonotype was seen a few times. The chain links TRBV4-3 to TRBJ2-3, with 10 bases that match TRBD2. CDR1 LGHNA and CDR2 YSLEER come from the germline V gene. There are 18 residues in the CDR3. The junction had 10 bases not matched to a gene; V was cut back by 1 base and J by 3 bases. The CDR3 reads CASSQGVQTSGRTDTQYF. The CDR3 bases are TGCGCCAGCAGCCAAGGGGTCCAGACTAGCGGGCGGACAGATACGCAGTATTTT.

V and J are TRBV4-2 and TRBJ1-1; weak D call: TRBD1 (5 bases). This CDR3 comprises 17 residues. The germline V gene encodes CDR1 LGHNA and CDR2 YNFKEQ. Trimming cost V 0 bases and J 0 bases, with 14 bases left between them. CDR3 sequence reads: CASSQDYYTGMNTEAFF. The CDR3 DNA follows: TGTGCCAGCAGCCAAGACTACTATACAGGAATGAACACTGAAGCTTTCTTT.

This rearrangement joins TRBV11-3 to TRBJ2-7, with D hard to call. CDR1 and CDR2 from the germline V gene are SGHNT and YENEEA. V was shortened by 6 bases and J by 3 bases, with 12 bases between the two germline ends. CDR3 length: 13 amino acids. Here the CDR3 reads CASSWANHYEQYF. CDR3 nucleotides: TGTGCCAGCAGTTGGGCGAACCACTACGAGCAGTACTTC.

This clonotype was found once. Sequence at one end of the junction differs from germline and may be a read error. The V and J genes are TRBV6-5 and TRBJ2-7; perhaps TRBD1 as D (6 bases). This CDR3 has 15 residues. Germline V gene data show CDR1 as MNHEY and CDR2 as SVGAGI. The CDR3 protein is CAGSRRGTLGYEQYF. In nucleotides, the CDR3 is TGTGCCGGCAGTAGAAGGGGGACGTTAGGGTACGAGCAGTACTTC.

The DNA for the CDR3 is TGCGCCAGCAGCCCAGCGGATTGGCAGCCATATGGCTACACCTTC. It is translated as CASSPADWQPYGYTF. The V gene is TRBV4-1, the J gene TRBJ1-2, with no clear D. The CDR3 is 15 residues long. Trimming cost V 4 bases and J 5 bases, with 17 bases left between them. CDR1 and CDR2 (germline): MGHRA, YSYEKL.

This clonotype has a single count. The chain is built from TRBV11-3 and TRBJ2-4; D may be TRBD1 or TRBD2 (5 bases each). TRBJ2-7 matches the DNA end more closely, so the J call is doubtful. This CDR3 has 15 residues. Germline V gene data show CDR1 as SGHNT and CDR2 as YENEEA. The CDR3 is CASSWGRLSSDEQYF. The DNA for the CDR3 is TGTGCCAGCAGCTGGGGGAGACTCAGTTCAGACGAGCAGTACTTC.

Comments on this clonotype: One end of the junction is discordant with germline, which a read error may explain. The chain recombines TRBV5-1 with TRBJ2-7; D remains unclear. The CDR3 runs 13 residues. Looked up from germline, CDR1 is SGHRS and CDR2 is YFSETQ. The CDR3 nucleotides read TGCGCCAGCAGCTTGGATGGCCCACGGTGGGTTTTCTTC. Amino acids: CASSLDGPRWVFF.